A selection of T cell receptor beta chains follows, all from one sample in a study of CD8+ T cells in alopecia areata. Only in-frame clones appear in the TCRdb table, and some are missing; sequencing was by immunoSEQ multiplex PCR. The table lists approximately 180,000 clones, 50% to 70% of them singletons, with 1.5% to 2% in the top ten. The sequencing used CD4+ T cells sorted from blood, collected at week 0. These receptors were obtained from a human donor with alopecia areata. CDR3s include the opening cysteine and the closing phenylalanine or tryptophan. Each record gives: D gene, V gene, J gene, clone size, CDR3 DNA, CDR3 protein. The D gene is left open where the match is weak. Some rows mark clone size as missing; the rest say once, few, many or name a class of expanded clone.

d_gene: NA; v_gene: TRBV9; j_gene: TRBJ2-1; abundance: once; CDR3nt: TGTGCCAGCAGCGTAAGTGTGTGGTCTGAGCAGTTCTTC; CDR3aa: CASSVSVWSEQFF
d_gene: TRBD1; v_gene: TRBV29-1; j_gene: TRBJ1-5; abundance: NA; CDR3nt: TGCAGCGCGACAATCGGACAGGGCAATCAGCCCCAGCATTTT; CDR3aa: CSATIGQGNQPQHF
d_gene: NA; v_gene: TRBV9; j_gene: TRBJ2-1; abundance: NA; CDR3nt: TGTGCCAGCAGCAGGAGTATGAATGAGCAGTTCTTC; CDR3aa: CASSRSMNEQFF
d_gene: NA; v_gene: TRBV5-6; j_gene: TRBJ1-1; abundance: NA; CDR3nt: TGTGCCAGCAGCTTTTTTTCGGCCGATAACACTGAAGCTTTCTTT; CDR3aa: CASSFFSADNTEAFF
d_gene: NA; v_gene: TRBV14; j_gene: TRBJ2-2; abundance: NA; CDR3nt: TGTGCCAGCAGCCAAGCTAGGGCCGGGGAGCTGTTTTTT; CDR3aa: CASSQARAGELFF
d_gene: TRBD1; v_gene: TRBV29-1; j_gene: TRBJ2-3; abundance: few; CDR3nt: TGCAGCGTGACAGGGGCACAGGGGGGAGATACGCAGTATTTT; CDR3aa: CSVTGAQGGDTQYF
d_gene: TRBD2; v_gene: TRBV5-1; j_gene: TRBJ2-3; abundance: NA; CDR3nt: TGCGCCAGCGGAAGCGGGGGGGCCTCAGATACGCAGTATTTT; CDR3aa: CASGSGGASDTQYF
d_gene: NA; v_gene: TRBV30; j_gene: TRBJ2-7; abundance: NA; CDR3nt: TGTGCCTGGAGTGTGACGAAGGGCGAGCAGTACTTC; CDR3aa: CAWSVTKGEQYF
d_gene: NA; v_gene: TRBV30; j_gene: TRBJ2-5; abundance: NA; CDR3nt: TGTGCCTGGAACAAACCGGGCAACCAAGAGACCCAGTACTTC; CDR3aa: CAWNKPGNQETQYF
d_gene: NA; v_gene: TRBV30; j_gene: TRBJ1-5; abundance: NA; CDR3nt: TGTGCCTGGACAGGTTCAGTCGGTCAGCCCCAGCATTTT; CDR3aa: CAWTGSVGQPQHF